This is a list of T cell receptor beta chains from one sample in a study of shared clonotypes between healthy human individuals. The data were produced by immunoSEQ multiplex PCR, yet TCRdb's version contains in-frame clones alone and is incomplete. The data show about 2.3 million clones, more than 85% seen once. Sequencing was performed on naive CD4+ T cells from PBMCs. These receptors were taken from a man aged 18 to 29 in good health. Some clones in this sample may be carry-over from other donors' samples. Each CDR3 is given with its conserved first and last residue. The D gene is left open where the match is weak. Clone size is not always given. Where it is, it says once, few, many or a class for expanded clones.

clone size: .; J gene: TRBJ2-7; V gene: TRBV5-1; D gene: .; CDR3 protein: CASSPLDLSYEQYF; CDR3 DNA: TGCGCCAGCAGCCCTCTGGACCTCTCCTACGAGCAGTACTTC
clone size: once; J gene: TRBJ1-3; V gene: TRBV2; D gene: .; CDR3 protein: CASSERGGPGNTIYF; CDR3 DNA: TGTGCCAGCAGTGAACGGGGGGGCCCTGGAAACACCATATATTTT
clone size: .; J gene: TRBJ2-7; V gene: TRBV28; D gene: TRBD1; CDR3 protein: CASSFSPGTGGEQYF; CDR3 DNA: TGTGCCAGCAGTTTTTCCCCGGGGACAGGTGGCGAGCAGTACTTC
clone size: .; J gene: TRBJ2-7; V gene: TRBV5-1; D gene: .; CDR3 protein: CASSFASRAYEQYF; CDR3 DNA: TGCGCCAGCAGCTTTGCTAGCAGAGCCTACGAGCAGTACTTC
clone size: .; J gene: TRBJ1-5; V gene: TRBV11-2; D gene: TRBD1; CDR3 protein: CASSATTGGDQPQHF; CDR3 DNA: TGTGCCAGCAGCGCCACGACAGGGGGCGATCAGCCCCAGCATTTT
clone size: .; J gene: TRBJ1-2; V gene: TRBV5-1; D gene: .; CDR3 protein: CASSYGGVLDGYTF; CDR3 DNA: TGCGCCAGCAGCTATGGAGGGGTTCTCGATGGCTACACCTTC
clone size: .; J gene: TRBJ2-2; V gene: TRBV5-3; D gene: .; CDR3 protein: CARSRLVRHTGELFF; CDR3 DNA: TGTGCCAGAAGTCGACTAGTCAGGCACACCGGGGAGCTGTTTTTT
clone size: .; J gene: TRBJ2-3; V gene: TRBV28; D gene: TRBD2; CDR3 protein: CASSPVKTGGLWGTDTQYF; CDR3 DNA: TGTGCCAGCAGTCCCGTTAAAACGGGGGGTCTTTGGGGCACAGATACGCAGTATTTT
clone size: .; J gene: TRBJ2-7; V gene: TRBV18; D gene: .; CDR3 protein: CASSPGTGYEQYF; CDR3 DNA: TGTGCCAGCTCACCAGGTACGGGCTACGAGCAGTACTTC
clone size: .; J gene: TRBJ2-3; V gene: TRBV4-1; D gene: .; CDR3 protein: CASSALGVVTDTQYF; CDR3 DNA: TGCGCCAGCAGCGCCCTCGGGGTAGTAACAGATACGCAGTATTTT
clone size: .; J gene: TRBJ2-1; V gene: TRBV11-3; D gene: .; CDR3 protein: CASSLPAGEQFF; CDR3 DNA: TGTGCCAGCAGCCTCCCCGCCGGGGAGCAGTTCTTC
clone size: .; J gene: TRBJ2-5; V gene: TRBV5-8; D gene: .; CDR3 protein: CASSFFGETQYF; CDR3 DNA: TGTGCCAGCAGCTTTTTTGGGGAGACCCAGTACTTC
clone size: .; J gene: TRBJ1-5; V gene: TRBV28; D gene: TRBD1; CDR3 protein: CASSYGTANQPQHF; CDR3 DNA: TGTGCCAGCAGCTACGGGACAGCAAATCAGCCCCAGCATTTT
clone size: .; J gene: TRBJ2-1; V gene: TRBV18; D gene: TRBD1; CDR3 protein: CASSPGQGNEQFF; CDR3 DNA: TGTGCCAGCTCACCCGGACAGGGCAATGAGCAGTTCTTC
clone size: .; J gene: TRBJ2-7; V gene: TRBV5-1; D gene: .; CDR3 protein: CASSLVGDATYEQYF; CDR3 DNA: TGCGCCAGCAGCTTAGTAGGGGATGCCACCTACGAGCAGTACTTC
clone size: .; J gene: TRBJ2-7; V gene: TRBV19; D gene: TRBD2; CDR3 protein: CASSLAGGPYEQYF; CDR3 DNA: TGTGCCAGTAGTTTAGCGGGAGGTCCCTACGAGCAGTACTTC
clone size: .; J gene: TRBJ1-1; V gene: TRBV5-1; D gene: .; CDR3 protein: CASSLVGSFRGARGMNTEAFF; CDR3 DNA: TGCGCCAGCAGCTTGGTCGGGAGTTTCCGGGGCGCGCGGGGAATGAACACTGAAGCTTTCTTT
clone size: .; J gene: TRBJ2-2; V gene: TRBV28; D gene: .; CDR3 protein: CASSLAAGRGTGELFF; CDR3 DNA: TGTGCCAGCAGTTTAGCTGCAGGCAGAGGCACCGGGGAGCTGTTTTTT
clone size: .; J gene: TRBJ2-1; V gene: TRBV5-1; D gene: TRBD1; CDR3 protein: CASKTYGTGTYNEQFF; CDR3 DNA: TGCGCCAGCAAAACTTACGGGACAGGGACCTACAATGAGCAGTTCTTC
clone size: .; J gene: TRBJ1-2; V gene: TRBV27; D gene: .; CDR3 protein: CASSLRQFNYGYTF; CDR3 DNA: TGTGCCAGCAGTTTACGACAGTTTAACTATGGCTACACCTTC
clone size: .; J gene: TRBJ2-3; V gene: TRBV7-2; D gene: TRBD2; CDR3 protein: CASSPGTSGSQKYF; CDR3 DNA: TGTGCCAGCAGCCCTGGGACTAGCGGGAGTCAGAAGTATTTT
clone size: .; J gene: TRBJ2-3; V gene: TRBV7-9; D gene: TRBD1; CDR3 protein: CASSLGTGFTDTQYF; CDR3 DNA: TGTGCCAGCAGCTTAGGGACAGGCTTCACAGATACGCAGTATTTT
clone size: .; J gene: TRBJ1-4; V gene: TRBV5-8; D gene: .; CDR3 protein: CASRLRGTTNEKLFF; CDR3 DNA: TGTGCCAGCAGACTTCGGGGGACAACTAATGAAAAACTGTTTTTT
clone size: .; J gene: TRBJ1-1; V gene: TRBV5-6; D gene: TRBD1; CDR3 protein: CASTPRQGWRNTEAFF; CDR3 DNA: TGTGCCAGCACCCCCAGACAGGGGTGGCGGAACACTGAAGCTTTCTTT
clone size: .; J gene: TRBJ1-2; V gene: TRBV2; D gene: TRBD1; CDR3 protein: CASLRGQGARGYTF; CDR3 DNA: TGTGCCAGCTTACGGGGACAGGGGGCGCGTGGCTACACCTTC
clone size: .; J gene: TRBJ2-3; V gene: TRBV5-1; D gene: TRBD1; CDR3 protein: CASSDRVTDTQYF; CDR3 DNA: TGCGCCAGCAGCGACAGGGTAACAGATACGCAGTATTTT
clone size: .; J gene: TRBJ2-1; V gene: TRBV4-3; D gene: .; CDR3 protein: CASSQAGIRNEQFF; CDR3 DNA: TGCGCCAGCAGCCAAGCGGGGATACGAAATGAGCAGTTCTTC
clone size: .; J gene: TRBJ2-3; V gene: TRBV7-9; D gene: TRBD1; CDR3 protein: CASPRGGQGTDTQYF; CDR3 DNA: TGTGCCAGCCCCCGGGGAGGACAGGGGACAGATACGCAGTATTTT
clone size: .; J gene: TRBJ2-1; V gene: TRBV28; D gene: .; CDR3 protein: CASNPPGGRGENEQFF; CDR3 DNA: TGTGCCAGCAACCCCCCTGGGGGGAGGGGGGAGAATGAGCAGTTCTTC
clone size: once; J gene: TRBJ1-4; V gene: TRBV5-1; D gene: .; CDR3 protein: CASSDQPGLPNEKLFF; CDR3 DNA: TGCGCCAGCAGCGATCAACCGGGACTTCCTAATGAAAAACTGTTTTTT
clone size: .; J gene: TRBJ2-7; V gene: TRBV5-1; D gene: .; CDR3 protein: CASSHNSGVEYEQYF; CDR3 DNA: TGCGCCAGCAGCCATAACTCGGGGGTCGAATACGAGCAGTACTTC
clone size: once; J gene: TRBJ1-3; V gene: TRBV2; D gene: .; CDR3 protein: CASRIELLISGNTIYF; CDR3 DNA: TGTGCCAGCAGGATAGAACTCCTGATCTCTGGAAACACCATATATTTT
clone size: .; J gene: TRBJ2-5; V gene: TRBV7-9; D gene: TRBD1; CDR3 protein: CASSLDRGGETQYF; CDR3 DNA: TGTGCCAGCAGCTTGGACAGGGGAGGAGAGACCCAGTACTTC
clone size: .; J gene: TRBJ2-1; V gene: TRBV5-4; D gene: TRBD1; CDR3 protein: CASSFRIRDSNEQFF; CDR3 DNA: TGTGCCAGCAGCTTCAGAATCCGGGACAGTAATGAGCAGTTCTTC
clone size: .; J gene: TRBJ2-1; V gene: TRBV11-2; D gene: .; CDR3 protein: CASSPSVRYEQFF; CDR3 DNA: TGTGCCAGCAGCCCTAGCGTGAGGTATGAGCAGTTCTTC
clone size: .; J gene: TRBJ2-3; V gene: TRBV20-1; D gene: .; CDR3 protein: CSARVPDTQYF; CDR3 DNA: TGCAGTGCCAGGGTCCCAGATACGCAGTATTTT
clone size: .; J gene: TRBJ2-3; V gene: TRBV10-3; D gene: TRBD1; CDR3 protein: CAIRGQGGTDTQYF; CDR3 DNA: TGTGCCATCAGAGGACAGGGCGGCACAGATACGCAGTATTTT
clone size: .; J gene: TRBJ2-3; V gene: TRBV29-1; D gene: .; CDR3 protein: CSVGLASTDTQYF; CDR3 DNA: TGCAGCGTTGGGCTAGCTAGCACAGATACGCAGTATTTT
clone size: .; J gene: TRBJ2-2; V gene: TRBV2; D gene: .; CDR3 protein: CARRRGTGELFF; CDR3 DNA: TGTGCCAGACGCAGGGGCACCGGGGAGCTGTTTTTT
clone size: .; J gene: TRBJ2-5; V gene: TRBV4-1; D gene: TRBD1; CDR3 protein: CASSQTQGPQETQYF; CDR3 DNA: TGCGCCAGCAGCCAGACACAGGGGCCCCAAGAGACCCAGTACTTC
clone size: .; J gene: TRBJ2-2; V gene: TRBV18; D gene: .; CDR3 protein: CASSPLGSTGELFF; CDR3 DNA: TGTGCCAGCTCACCATTAGGAAGCACCGGGGAGCTGTTTTTT
clone size: .; J gene: TRBJ2-2; V gene: TRBV7-8; D gene: .; CDR3 protein: CASSLVDSHHAGELFF; CDR3 DNA: TGTGCCAGCAGCTTAGTTGACTCGCATCATGCCGGGGAGCTGTTTTTT
clone size: .; J gene: TRBJ2-6; V gene: TRBV25-1; D gene: .; CDR3 protein: CASSGPGPGANVLTF; CDR3 DNA: TGTGCCAGCAGCGGACCCGGGCCCGGGGCCAACGTCCTGACTTTC
clone size: .; J gene: TRBJ1-1; V gene: TRBV7-9; D gene: .; CDR3 protein: CASSPPLGTGTNTEAFF; CDR3 DNA: TGTGCCAGCAGCCCTCCCCTGGGGACGGGGACGAACACTGAAGCTTTCTTT
clone size: few; J gene: TRBJ1-1; V gene: TRBV4-2; D gene: .; CDR3 protein: CASSQWESEAFF; CDR3 DNA: TGTGCCAGCAGCCAATGGGAGTCTGAAGCTTTCTTT
clone size: .; J gene: TRBJ2-1; V gene: TRBV19; D gene: .; CDR3 protein: CASSGTSSYNEQFF; CDR3 DNA: TGTGCCAGTAGTGGAACTTCCTCCTACAATGAGCAGTTCTTC
clone size: .; J gene: TRBJ2-3; V gene: TRBV4-3; D gene: TRBD2; CDR3 protein: CASSQGVASGGWGTQYF; CDR3 DNA: TGCGCCAGCAGCCAAGGCGTGGCTAGCGGAGGTTGGGGTACGCAGTATTTT
clone size: .; J gene: TRBJ1-1; V gene: TRBV4-1; D gene: .; CDR3 protein: CASSQGPNTEAFF; CDR3 DNA: TGCGCCAGCAGCCAGGGGCCGAACACTGAAGCTTTCTTT
clone size: .; J gene: TRBJ2-7; V gene: TRBV23-1; D gene: .; CDR3 protein: CASKDLAGEGPYEQYF; CDR3 DNA: TGCGCCAGCAAAGACCTGGCAGGGGAAGGGCCCTACGAGCAGTACTTC
clone size: .; J gene: TRBJ2-2; V gene: TRBV5-1; D gene: TRBD2; CDR3 protein: CASSLSGRGTGELFF; CDR3 DNA: TGCGCCAGCAGCTTGAGCGGGAGGGGGACCGGGGAGCTGTTTTTT
clone size: .; J gene: TRBJ1-2; V gene: TRBV27; D gene: TRBD1; CDR3 protein: CASSLSLRQGLYGYTF; CDR3 DNA: TGTGCCAGCAGTTTGTCATTGCGACAGGGCTTGTATGGCTACACCTTC
clone size: .; J gene: TRBJ2-1; V gene: TRBV12-2; D gene: .; CDR3 protein: CASRLEGTDNNEQFF; CDR3 DNA: TGTGCAAGTCGCTTAGAGGGGACGGATAACAATGAGCAGTTCTTC